These 24 T cell receptor beta chains share one sample of origin, sequenced in a study of cytomegalovirus exposure and HLA in healthy donors. The method was immunoSEQ multiplex PCR; TCRdb's version includes in-frame clones alone and lacks a portion of them. The sample comprises under 100,000 clones, 96% of which are singletons, and roughly 0.82% rests with the top ten. The specimen sequenced was PBMCs. The source is a man aged 18 to 30 in good health and CMV-seronegative.

This clone has only one observation. This chain uses TRBV5-1 with TRBJ2-7, with unresolved D. This CDR3 comprises 15 residues. From germline, CDR1 is SGHRS and CDR2 YFSETQ. V dropped 0 bases and J dropped 4 bases, with 14 bases sitting between them. The CDR3 loop is CASSLGAPASYEQYF. The CDR3 DNA reads TGCGCCAGCAGCTTGGGGGCCCCGGCGAGTTACGAGCAGTACTTC.

The CDR3 spells CASSSPSRDRGNNSPLHF. CDR3 in DNA: TGTGCCAGCAGTTCTCCGTCGCGGGACAGGGGGAATAATTCACCCCTCCACTTT. The chain combines TRBV27 with TRBJ1-6; the match to TRBD1 covers 11 bases. The length of the CDR3 is 18 residues. Germline V gene lookup returns CDR1 MNHEY and CDR2 SMNVEV (reference sequence). V trimming: 4 bases; J trimming: 5 bases; junction bases outside the gene matches: 10.

This chain connects TRBV20-1 to TRBJ1-2; unclear D gene. The CDR3 is 11 residues long. From germline, CDR1 is DFQATT and CDR2 SNEGSKA (reference sequence). V was pared by 1 base and J by 5 bases, with 5 bases between. The CDR3 here is CSARVQYGYTF. CDR3 in DNA: TGCAGTGCTAGAGTCCAGTATGGCTACACCTTC.

This chain connects TRBV27 to TRBJ1-2, with D perhaps TRBD1 (6 bases). The V gene's germline CDR1 is MNHEY and CDR2 SMNVEV (reference sequence). The CDR3 totals 14 residues. V was shortened by 2 bases and J by 4 bases, with 11 bases between the two germline ends. The CDR3 region has the DNA TGTGCCAGCAGTTTACAGGGAGGGGGCTATGGCTACACCTTC. It translates to CASSLQGGGYGYTF.

The chain has TRBV7-8 and TRBJ1-2; 7 nucleotides agree with TRBD1. Germline lookup yields CDR1 SGHVS and CDR2 FQNEAQ. Trimming took 5 bases from V and 7 from J; bases not matched to a gene: 7. The CDR3 is 13 residues long. CDR3 in DNA: TGTGCCAGCAGCCCCCAACAGGGGAGTGGCTACACCTTC. Translation: CASSPQQGSGYTF.

The V call is TRBV4-1, the J call TRBJ2-5, with D hard to call. This CDR3 region has 13 residues. V was clipped by 1 base and J by 5 bases, with 8 bases between them. Germline lookup yields CDR1 MGHRA and CDR2 YSYEKL. The CDR3 DNA reads TGCGCCAGCAGCCAAGCCCAGAGGGAGACCCAGTACTTC. It encodes CASSQAQRETQYF.

The gene calls are TRBV7-9 and TRBJ2-2; D is unresolved. V shed 2 bases and J shed 0 bases, with 7 bases lying between them. The V gene's germline CDR1 is SEHNR and CDR2 FQNEAQ (reference sequence). The CDR3 sequence is 15 residues long. CDR3 sequence reads: CASSLRVANTGELFF. CDR3 DNA sequence: TGTGCCAGCAGCTTACGGGTGGCGAACACCGGGGAGCTGTTTTTT.

The rearrangement links TRBV5-1 to TRBJ2-1; D gene uncertain. The CDR3 is 14 amino acids. The germline CDR1 and CDR2 sequences are SGHRS and YFSETQ. Trimming took off 2 bases at V and 4 bases at J, with 10 bases between the two ends. CDR3: CASSLSPYYNEQFF. The CDR3 DNA reads as TGCGCCAGCAGCTTATCTCCCTATTACAATGAGCAGTTCTTC.

The chain links TRBV27 to TRBJ2-1, with TRBD1 identical over 7 bases. Germline V CDR1 and CDR2: MNHEY, SMNVEV (reference sequence). V lost 6 bases, J lost 4 bases, and 3 bases stayed unmatched. The CDR3 is 13 residues long. CDR3 nucleotide sequence: TGTGCCAGCAGCCAGGACAGGTACAATGAGCAGTTCTTC. Translating gives CASSQDRYNEQFF.

This chain links TRBV29-1 with TRBJ2-7, with D possibly matching TRBD2 (5 bases). Trimming left V 6 bases short and J 2 bases short, with 11 bases between. The CDR3 runs 12 residues. Germline V gives CDR1 SQVTM, CDR2 ANQGSEA. CDR3 amino acids: CSVPGCAYEQYV. In DNA form, the CDR3 reads TGCAGCGTCCCGGGATGTGCCTACGAGCAGTACGTC.

V and J are TRBV13 and TRBJ1-4; maybe TRBD1 (5 bases). The V gene's germline CDR1 is PRHDT and CDR2 FYEKMQ (reference sequence). Between the trimmed V and J ends, which lost 4 bases and 8 bases, there was a span of 17 bases. The CDR3 length is 15 residues. CDR3 amino acids: CASSSGGGKGEKLFF. The CDR3, as DNA: TGTGCCAGCAGCTCAGGCGGGGGAAAGGGAGAAAAACTGTTTTTT.

This rearrangement joins TRBV7-2 to TRBJ1-1, with D possibly being TRBD1 (6 bases). CDR3 length equals 15 residues. Deletions cut 1 base from V and 7 bases from J, with 16 bases between. Germline V lookup: CDR1 SGHTA, CDR2 FQGNSA. For the CDR3, the DNA is TGTGCCAGCAGCTTAGATATTGGGGGCCGGATTGAAGCTTTCTTT. As protein: CASSLDIGGRIEAFF.

The CDR3 reads CASSSQGLNTEAFF. The CDR3 bases are TGTGCCAGCAGCTCACAGGGGTTGAACACTGAAGCTTTCTTT. J is TRBJ1-1 and V is TRBV9; the match to TRBD1 covers 7 bases. Germline CDR1 and CDR2: SGDLS and YYNGEE. The CDR3 totals 14 residues. The J segment lost 0 bases and the V segment lost 4 bases, leaving 3 bases of the junction unmatched.

V and J are TRBV27 and TRBJ1-5; 8 bases match TRBD1. The CDR3 loop spans 17 amino acids. Germline CDR1 and CDR2: MNHEY and SMNVEV (reference sequence). The V and J ends lost 1 base and 2 bases, in that order; junction bases with no gene match: 7. The CDR3: CASSLWGAGGGNQPQHF. The DNA for the CDR3 is TGTGCCAGCAGTTTATGGGGGGCAGGGGGCGGCAATCAGCCCCAGCATTTT.

The chain recombines TRBV6-6 with TRBJ2-3, with TRBD2 matching 13 bases. Trimming took 6 bases from V and 5 from J; bases not matched to a gene: 5. The CDR3 extends over 15 amino acids. Per germline, CDR1 MNHNY and CDR2 SVGAGI (reference sequence). The CDR3 sequence is CASSRTSGSLDTQYF. DNA of the CDR3: TGTGCCAGCAGCCGGACTAGCGGGAGTCTAGATACGCAGTATTTT.

V and J are TRBV28 and TRBJ1-5, with D perhaps TRBD1 (5 bases). The CDR3 contains 17 residues. V lost 3 bases to trimming and J lost 4 bases, with 19 bases between them. Germline CDR1 reads MDHEN; CDR2 reads SYDVKM. CDR3 amino acids: CASSLGEGLFSNQPQHF. DNA for the CDR3: TGTGCCAGCAGTTTGGGGGAGGGGCTATTTTCTAATCAGCCCCAGCATTTT.

The chain carries TRBV19 and TRBJ1-4; D is possibly TRBD1 (5 bases). V was cut by 8 bases and J by 8 bases, with 24 bases left in between. The length of the CDR3 is 16 residues. Germline V CDR1 and CDR2: LNHDA, SQIVND (reference sequence). This CDR3 is CASYPRIARAGEKLFF. As DNA, the CDR3 is TGTGCCAGTTACCCCCGGATCGCCAGGGCCGGCGAAAAACTGTTTTTT. Supplemented by reference TRBV19 and TRBJ1-4, the full variable domain reads DGGITQSPKYLFRKEGQNVTLSCEQNLNHDAMYWYRQDPGQGLRLIYYSQIVNDFQKGDIAEGYSVSREKKESFPLTVTSAQKNPTAFYLCASYPRIARAGEKLFFGSGTQLSVL.

The CDR3 region has the DNA TGTGCCAGCAGCTTGTATAGCAGCTTCTCTGGAAACACCATATATTTT. It yields the protein CASSLYSSFSGNTIYF. This sequence joins TRBV5-6 and TRBJ1-3; D uncertain. The CDR3 has 16 residues. V gave up 1 base and J gave up 0 bases, with 11 bases separating them. The germline V gene has CDR1 SGHDT and CDR2 YYEEEE.

The chain is built from TRBV19 and TRBJ1-5, with TRBD1 matching 7 bases. This CDR3 is 14 amino acids long. The V gene's germline CDR1 is LNHDA and CDR2 SQIVND (reference sequence). Trimming at V came to 9 bases and at J to 3 bases, leaving 8 bases not matched to a gene. The CDR3 DNA reads TGTGCCAGCAAAACAGGGGCGGTCAATCAGCCCCAGCATTTT. Amino acid sequence: CASKTGAVNQPQHF. Together with reference TRBV19 and TRBJ1-5, the CDR3 gives the full variable domain: DGGITQSPKYLFRKEGQNVTLSCEQNLNHDAMYWYRQDPGQGLRLIYYSQIVNDFQKGDIAEGYSVSREKKESFPLTVTSAQKNPTAFYLCASKTGAVNQPQHFGDGTRLSIL.

This clone appeared a single time. This rearrangement joins TRBV28 to TRBJ2-1; D is possibly TRBD1 (5 bases). The CDR3 is 14 amino acids. Germline values: CDR1 MDHEN, CDR2 SYDVKM. Trimming cost V 3 bases and J 5 bases, with 11 bases left between them. The CDR3 DNA follows: TGTGCCAGCAGTTTTCCCCCGACAGACAATGAGCAGTTCTTC. Protein: CASSFPPTDNEQFF.

The chain links TRBV6-6 to TRBJ2-3, with D maybe TRBD2 (7 bases). V was trimmed by 4 bases and J by 4 bases, leaving 15 bases between them. Germline V lookup: CDR1 MNHNY, CDR2 SVGAGI (reference sequence). The CDR3 loop spans 15 amino acids. The chain's CDR3 is CASSSLGGRADTQYF. The CDR3 nucleotides read TGTGCCAGCAGTTCACTAGGGGGGAGGGCAGATACGCAGTATTTT.

J is TRBJ2-5 and V is TRBV10-3; perhaps TRBD1 as D (6 bases). In germline, CDR1 is ENHRY, CDR2 SYGVKD. The CDR3 has 14 residues. With 3 bases removed from V and 2 bases from J, the gap between germline ends came to 10 bases. The CDR3 bases are TGTGCCATCAGTGAAACGGACAGACAAGAGACCCAGTACTTC. Protein: CAISETDRQETQYF.

About this clone: One end of the junction fails to match germline, which may point to a read error. The V call is TRBV30, the J call TRBJ1-4; 7 bases match TRBD1. The CDR3 has 12 amino acids. CDR1 is GTSNPN, CDR2 SVGIG, per germline (reference sequence). CDR3 nucleotide sequence: TGTGCCTGGAGGCAATCACAGGGGCGAATACTTTTT. This codes for CAWRQSQGRILF.

This clone was recorded only once. Here the CDR3 reads CATSIRGRNQYV. The CDR3 bases are TGTGCCACCAGCATAAGGGGAAGAAATCAGTACGTC. The V call is TRBV15, the J call TRBJ2-7, with D possibly matching TRBD1 (5 bases). Trimming took 4 bases from V and 10 from J, leaving 14 bases between them. This CDR3 has 12 residues. Germline V lookup: CDR1 LNHNV, CDR2 YYDKDF (reference sequence).